This TCR beta chain was documented in a study of blood T cell repertoires in COVID-19. On the study more broadly: The samples span acute and convalescent COVID-19 from the United States, Italy and Spain. In each case, the material was cDNA or gDNA derived from T cells, B-cell-depleted T cells, or PBMCs.

Germline CDR1 is MNHNS and CDR2 is SASEGT. With V trimmed by 2 bases and J by 4 bases, 5 bases remained unmatched. The CDR3 sequence is 15 residues long. In the original analysis: From reference gene primer amplification, estimates of nucleated cell counts were derived. The protocol was immunoSEQ multiplex PCR, while the TCRdb copy is restricted to in-frame clones and leaves out a portion. D and trimming were read from the DNA, whereas the V and J calls and clone size are those reported in that table. Of some 60,000 clones in the sample, around four fifths were seen once. The material sequenced was peripheral blood. The chain joins TRBV6-1 to TRBJ2-3; TRBD1 matches 8 bases. The sequence came from an elderly woman with acute or convalescent COVID-19. In DNA form, the CDR3 reads TGTGCCAGCAGTGAAAGTACAGGGGGTCCAGATACGCAGTATTTT. It codes for CASSESTGGPDTQYF.